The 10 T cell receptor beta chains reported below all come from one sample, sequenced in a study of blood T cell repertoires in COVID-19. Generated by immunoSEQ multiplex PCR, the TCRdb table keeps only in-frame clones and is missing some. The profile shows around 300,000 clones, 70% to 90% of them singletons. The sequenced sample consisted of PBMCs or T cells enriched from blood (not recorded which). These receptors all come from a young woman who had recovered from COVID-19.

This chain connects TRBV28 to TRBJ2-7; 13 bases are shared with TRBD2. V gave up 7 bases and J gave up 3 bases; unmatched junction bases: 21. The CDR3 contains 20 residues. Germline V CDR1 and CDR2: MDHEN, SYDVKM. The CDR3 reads CASTPPGMGTSGAPVYEQYF. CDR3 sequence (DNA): TGTGCCAGCACTCCCCCTGGGATGGGGACTAGCGGGGCTCCAGTCTACGAGCAGTACTTC. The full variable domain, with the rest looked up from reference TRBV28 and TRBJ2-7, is DVKVTQSSRYLVKRTGEKVFLECVQDMDHENMFWYRQDPGLGLRLIYFSYDVKMKEKGDIPEGYSVSREKKERFSLILESASTNQTSMYLCASTPPGMGTSGAPVYEQYFGPGTRLTVT.

The CDR3 nucleotides read TGTGCCATCAAGGGGACAGAGAACACTGAAGCTTTCTTT. Its protein product is CAIKGTENTEAFF. The rearrangement joins TRBV10-3 to TRBJ1-1, with 7 bases that match TRBD1. The trim removed 7 bases at V and 1 base at J, leaving 3 bases unmatched. Germline CDR1 is ENHRY and CDR2 is SYGVKD. This CDR3 is built from 13 residues.

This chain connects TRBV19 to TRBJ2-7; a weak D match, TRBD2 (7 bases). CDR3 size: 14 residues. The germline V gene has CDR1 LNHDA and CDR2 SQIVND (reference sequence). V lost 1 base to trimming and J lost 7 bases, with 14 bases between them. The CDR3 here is CASSIGGGAGEQYF. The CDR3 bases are TGTGCCAGTAGTATAGGTGGGGGGGCCGGTGAGCAGTACTTC.

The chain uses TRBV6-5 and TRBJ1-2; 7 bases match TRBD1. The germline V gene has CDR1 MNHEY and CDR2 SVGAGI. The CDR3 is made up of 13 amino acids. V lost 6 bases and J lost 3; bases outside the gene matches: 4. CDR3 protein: CASSQDRYYGYTF. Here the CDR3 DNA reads TGTGCCAGCAGCCAGGACAGGTACTATGGCTACACCTTC.

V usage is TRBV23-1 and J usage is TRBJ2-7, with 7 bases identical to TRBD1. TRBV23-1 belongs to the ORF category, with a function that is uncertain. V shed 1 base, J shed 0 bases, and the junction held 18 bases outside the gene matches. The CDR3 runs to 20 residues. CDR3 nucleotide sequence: TGCGCCAGCAGTCAATATATCCGGGACAGAACCGTTTGGAGCTCCTACGAGCAGTACTTC. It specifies CASSQYIRDRTVWSSYEQYF.

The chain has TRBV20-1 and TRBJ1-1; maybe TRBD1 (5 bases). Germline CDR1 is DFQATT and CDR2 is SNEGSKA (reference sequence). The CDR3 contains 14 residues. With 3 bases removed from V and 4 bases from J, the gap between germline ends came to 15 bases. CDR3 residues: CSASMSGAPTEAFF. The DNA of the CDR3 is TGCAGTGCTAGTATGTCTGGGGCTCCCACTGAAGCTTTCTTT.

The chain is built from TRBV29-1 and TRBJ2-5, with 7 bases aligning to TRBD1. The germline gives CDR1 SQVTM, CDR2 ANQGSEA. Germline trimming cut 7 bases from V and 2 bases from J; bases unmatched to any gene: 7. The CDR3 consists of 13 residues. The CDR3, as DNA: TGCAGCGGCACAAAGGGGGCTCAAGAGACCCAGTACTTC. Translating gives CSGTKGAQETQYF.

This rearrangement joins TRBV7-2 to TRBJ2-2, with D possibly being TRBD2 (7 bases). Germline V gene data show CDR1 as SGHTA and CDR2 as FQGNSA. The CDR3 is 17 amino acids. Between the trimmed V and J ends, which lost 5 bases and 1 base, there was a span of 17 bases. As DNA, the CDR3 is TGTGCCAGCAGCCCGCTGGGGGGGCGGGGGAACACCGGGGAGCTGTTTTTT. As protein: CASSPLGGRGNTGELFF. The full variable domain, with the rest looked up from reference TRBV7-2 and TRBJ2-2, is GAGVSQSPSNKVTEKGKDVELRCDPISGHTALYWYRQSLGQGLEFLIYFQGNSAPDKSGLPSDRFSAERTGGSVSTLTIQRTQQEDSAVYLCASSPLGGRGNTGELFFGEGSRLTVL.

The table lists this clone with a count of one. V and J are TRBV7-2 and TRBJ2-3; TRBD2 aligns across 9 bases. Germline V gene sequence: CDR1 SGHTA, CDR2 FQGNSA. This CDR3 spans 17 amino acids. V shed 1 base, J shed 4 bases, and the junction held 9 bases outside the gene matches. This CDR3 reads CASSLVPSGVIPDTQYF. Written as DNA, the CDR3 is TGTGCCAGCAGCTTAGTACCTAGCGGGGTCATTCCAGATACGCAGTATTTT.

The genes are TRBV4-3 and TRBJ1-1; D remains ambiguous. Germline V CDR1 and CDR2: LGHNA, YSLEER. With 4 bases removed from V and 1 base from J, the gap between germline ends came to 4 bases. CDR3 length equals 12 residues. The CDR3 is CASSLGNTEAFF. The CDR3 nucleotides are TGCGCCAGCAGCCTCGGGAACACTGAAGCTTTCTTT.